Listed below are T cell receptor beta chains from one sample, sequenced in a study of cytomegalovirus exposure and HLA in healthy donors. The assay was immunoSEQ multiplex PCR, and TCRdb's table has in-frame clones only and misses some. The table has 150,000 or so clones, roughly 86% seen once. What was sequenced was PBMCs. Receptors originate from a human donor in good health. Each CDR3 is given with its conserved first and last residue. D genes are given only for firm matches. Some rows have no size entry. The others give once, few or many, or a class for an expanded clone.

CDR3: CASSLADRDYGYTF
DNA: TGTGCCAGCAGTTTGGCCGACAGGGACTATGGCTACACCTTC
size: -
V: TRBV28
J: TRBJ1-2
D: TRBD1

CDR3: CASSLEWDKSTGELFF
DNA: TGTGCCAGCAGCTTGGAATGGGACAAGAGCACCGGGGAGCTGTTTTTT
size: -
V: TRBV5-8
J: TRBJ2-2
D: -

CDR3: CASGFLISGQHNSPLHF
DNA: TGTGCTAGTGGTTTTTTAATCTCTGGACAGCATAATTCACCCCTCCACTTT
size: -
V: TRBV12-5
J: TRBJ1-6
D: -

CDR3: CASIRGYEQYF
DNA: TGTGCCAGCATAAGGGGGTACGAGCAGTACTTC
size: -
V: TRBV2
J: TRBJ2-7
D: -

CDR3: CATSRTGGGNQPQHF
DNA: TGTGCCACCAGCAGGACAGGAGGAGGAAATCAGCCCCAGCATTTT
size: -
V: TRBV15
J: TRBJ1-5
D: -

CDR3: CASSLGSGFQETQYF
DNA: TGTGCCAGCAGCTTAGGGTCAGGGTTCCAAGAGACCCAGTACTTC
size: -
V: TRBV7-9
J: TRBJ2-5
D: -

CDR3: CASSLPPTGYGYTF
DNA: TGTGCCAGCAGCTTACCCCCAACCGGGTATGGCTACACCTTC
size: once
V: TRBV11-2
J: TRBJ1-2
D: -

CDR3: CASSLTGLNYGYTF
DNA: TGTGCCAGCAGCTTGACAGGGTTAAACTATGGCTACACCTTC
size: -
V: TRBV5-6
J: TRBJ1-2
D: -

CDR3: CASSLESDYGYEQFF
DNA: TGTGCCAGCAGCTTAGAATCGGACTATGGGTATGAGCAGTTCTTC
size: once
V: TRBV7-2
J: TRBJ2-1
D: -

CDR3: CASSRGYGNQPQHF
DNA: TGTGCCAGCAGTAGGGGGTACGGCAATCAGCCCCAGCATTTT
size: -
V: TRBV2
J: TRBJ1-5
D: -

CDR3: CASSLRGGADYSNQPQHF
DNA: TGTGCCAGCAGCCTCCGTGGGGGCGCCGATTATAGCAATCAGCCCCAGCATTTT
size: -
V: TRBV5-6
J: TRBJ1-5
D: -

CDR3: CASSHGQAPEAFF
DNA: TGTGCCAGCAGCCACGGACAGGCCCCTGAAGCTTTCTTT
size: -
V: TRBV7-9
J: TRBJ1-1
D: TRBD1

CDR3: CASSDASQGYGYTF
DNA: TGTGCCAGCAGCGACGCTTCGCAGGGCTATGGCTACACCTTC
size: -
V: TRBV2
J: TRBJ1-2
D: -

CDR3: CATSRVPLQTGTNEKLFF
DNA: TGTGCCACCAGCAGAGTTCCTCTACAGACAGGCACTAATGAAAAACTGTTTTTT
size: -
V: TRBV15
J: TRBJ1-4
D: -

CDR3: CSATLGLVDEQYF
DNA: TGCAGCGCTACCCTAGGACTAGTGGACGAGCAGTACTTC
size: -
V: TRBV29-1
J: TRBJ2-7
D: TRBD2

CDR3: CASSLRDFPYEQYF
DNA: TGTGCCAGCAGTCTCCGGGACTTTCCCTACGAGCAGTACTTC
size: -
V: TRBV14
J: TRBJ2-7
D: -

CDR3: CASLDWGRETQYF
DNA: TGTGCCAGCCTAGACTGGGGGCGAGAGACCCAGTACTTC
size: -
V: TRBV25-1
J: TRBJ2-5
D: -

CDR3: CARDRFPLYGYTF
DNA: TGTGCCAGAGACAGATTCCCCCTCTATGGCTACACCTTC
size: once
V: TRBV7-2
J: TRBJ1-2
D: -

CDR3: CASSERIGTATGELFF
DNA: TGTGCCAGCAGTGAAAGGATAGGGACAGCCACCGGGGAGCTGTTTTTT
size: -
V: TRBV25-1
J: TRBJ2-2
D: TRBD1

CDR3: CASSYRVWDEQYF
DNA: TGTGCCAGCAGTTACCGGGTGTGGGACGAGCAGTACTTC
size: -
V: TRBV28
J: TRBJ2-7
D: -

CDR3: CASSYGPRATDTQYF
DNA: TGTGCCAGCAGCTACGGTCCGAGGGCCACAGATACGCAGTATTTT
size: few
V: TRBV5-4
J: TRBJ2-3
D: -

CDR3: CSAPGLEYF
DNA: TGCAGTGCTCCGGGACTAGAGTATTTT
size: -
V: TRBV20-1
J: TRBJ2-3
D: TRBD2

CDR3: CASSLAAGTGGTEAFF
DNA: TGTGCCAGCAGTTTAGCGGCGGGGACTGGGGGCACTGAAGCTTTCTTT
size: once
V: TRBV27
J: TRBJ1-1
D: -

CDR3: CASSVAGRMNTEAFF
DNA: TGTGCCAGCAGCGTAGCAGGCAGAATGAACACTGAAGCTTTCTTT
size: few
V: TRBV9
J: TRBJ1-1
D: -

CDR3: CASSPRIAGGNEQFF
DNA: TGCGCCAGCAGTCCCCGGATAGCGGGGGGGAATGAGCAGTTCTTC
size: -
V: TRBV23-1
J: TRBJ2-1
D: TRBD2

CDR3: CASSIQGYGYGYTF
DNA: TGTGCCAGTAGTATTCAGGGGTACGGCTATGGCTACACCTTC
size: -
V: TRBV19
J: TRBJ1-2
D: -

CDR3: CASSLDRFSGLKGEQFF
DNA: TGTGCCAGCAGCTTAGATCGATTCAGCGGACTTAAAGGTGAGCAGTTCTTC
size: -
V: TRBV11-2
J: TRBJ2-1
D: -

CDR3: CASSGFVRGNEQYF
DNA: TGTGCCAGCAGCGGATTCGTCAGGGGGAACGAGCAGTACTTC
size: -
V: TRBV6-5
J: TRBJ2-7
D: TRBD1

CDR3: CASSFRPTQETQYF
DNA: TGTGCCAGCAGCTTCCGCCCTACCCAAGAGACCCAGTACTTC
size: -
V: TRBV7-9
J: TRBJ2-5
D: -

CDR3: CASSYSGTGNGNEQFF
DNA: TGTGCCAGCAGTTACTCTGGGACAGGGAATGGGAATGAGCAGTTCTTC
size: -
V: TRBV6-5
J: TRBJ2-1
D: TRBD1

CDR3: CASSLAAGANQPQHF
DNA: TGTGCCAGCAGCTTAGCCGCAGGGGCCAATCAGCCCCAGCATTTT
size: -
V: TRBV7-8
J: TRBJ1-5
D: -

CDR3: CASSLTGQFSNQPQHF
DNA: TGTGCCAGCAGTTTAACCGGACAGTTTAGCAATCAGCCCCAGCATTTT
size: -
V: TRBV28
J: TRBJ1-5
D: -

CDR3: CASSLTGSNTEAFF
DNA: TGTGCCAGCAGTCTGACAGGGTCGAACACTGAAGCTTTCTTT
size: -
V: TRBV2
J: TRBJ1-1
D: TRBD1

CDR3: CASSLTGDSYEQYF
DNA: TGTGCCAGCAGTTTAACAGGGGATTCCTACGAGCAGTACTTC
size: -
V: TRBV27
J: TRBJ2-7
D: TRBD1

CDR3: CARLELTSTHEQYF
DNA: TGTGCCAGACTGGAACTGACTTCAACCCACGAGCAGTACTTC
size: -
V: TRBV11-2
J: TRBJ2-7
D: -

CDR3: CASSEPRGWAGDEQYF
DNA: TGTGCCAGCAGTGAACCCAGGGGATGGGCCGGGGACGAGCAGTACTTC
size: -
V: TRBV25-1
J: TRBJ2-7
D: -

CDR3: CASGSTEAFF
DNA: TGTGCCAGCGGGAGCACTGAAGCTTTCTTT
size: -
V: TRBV6-6
J: TRBJ1-1
D: -

CDR3: CASSPGSCPGNTIYF
DNA: TGCGCCAGCAGTCCCGGGTCCTGTCCTGGAAACACCATATATTTT
size: -
V: TRBV23-1
J: TRBJ1-3
D: -

CDR3: CASTLGQSYGYTF
DNA: TGTGCCAGCACCTTGGGGCAATCCTATGGCTACACCTTC
size: -
V: TRBV6-5
J: TRBJ1-2
D: -

CDR3: CASSPQTGTSNYGYTF
DNA: TGTGCCAGCTCACCACAAACAGGGACCAGTAACTATGGCTACACCTTC
size: -
V: TRBV18
J: TRBJ1-2
D: -

CDR3: CASSEKRLAGVAGEQYF
DNA: TGTGCCAGCAGTGAAAAAAGGCTAGCGGGAGTGGCGGGTGAGCAGTACTTC
size: -
V: TRBV25-1
J: TRBJ2-7
D: TRBD2

CDR3: CASSPRVAKNIQYF
DNA: TGCGCCAGCAGCCCGCGCGTAGCCAAAAACATTCAGTACTTC
size: -
V: TRBV5-1
J: TRBJ2-4
D: -

CDR3: CASSLSRGTGDQPQHF
DNA: TGTGCCAGCAGCCTATCCAGGGGGACTGGGGATCAGCCCCAGCATTTT
size: -
V: TRBV16
J: TRBJ1-5
D: TRBD1

CDR3: CASSPRTGSPEQYF
DNA: TGTGCCAGCAGTCCCCGGACAGGGTCCCCCGAGCAGTACTTC
size: -
V: TRBV27
J: TRBJ2-7
D: TRBD1

CDR3: CASSLGDRSANTGELFF
DNA: TGTGCCAGCAGCTTGGGAGACAGGAGCGCGAACACCGGGGAGCTGTTTTTT
size: -
V: TRBV5-4
J: TRBJ2-2
D: -

CDR3: CASSLGTKNIQYF
DNA: TGTGCCAGCAGCTTAGGCACTAAAAACATTCAGTACTTC
size: -
V: TRBV7-2
J: TRBJ2-4
D: -

CDR3: CASSRPAGGTSTDTQYF
DNA: TGTGCCAGCAGCCGCCCCGCTGGCGGGACTAGCACAGATACGCAGTATTTT
size: -
V: TRBV5-4
J: TRBJ2-3
D: -

CDR3: CASTNGNRNTEAFF
DNA: TGTGCCAGCACAAACGGGAACAGGAACACTGAAGCTTTCTTT
size: -
V: TRBV6-1
J: TRBJ1-1
D: -

CDR3: CASKGFGGEKLFF
DNA: TGTGCCAGCAAGGGATTCGGGGGTGAAAAACTGTTTTTT
size: -
V: TRBV2
J: TRBJ1-4
D: -

CDR3: CASSPTGTGYGYTF
DNA: TGTGCCAGCAGCCCCACCGGGACTGGCTATGGCTACACCTTC
size: -
V: TRBV7-9
J: TRBJ1-2
D: -

CDR3: CASSATIAGGEDTQYF
DNA: TGTGCCAGCAGCGCGACAATAGCGGGGGGTGAGGATACGCAGTATTTT
size: -
V: TRBV9
J: TRBJ2-3
D: TRBD2

CDR3: CASSTGFGTEAFF
DNA: TGTGCCAGCAGCACAGGGTTTGGGACTGAAGCTTTCTTT
size: -
V: TRBV7-9
J: TRBJ1-1
D: -

CDR3: CASSQGNTEAFF
DNA: TGTGCCAGCAGCCAGGGTAACACTGAAGCTTTCTTT
size: -
V: TRBV5-4
J: TRBJ1-1
D: -